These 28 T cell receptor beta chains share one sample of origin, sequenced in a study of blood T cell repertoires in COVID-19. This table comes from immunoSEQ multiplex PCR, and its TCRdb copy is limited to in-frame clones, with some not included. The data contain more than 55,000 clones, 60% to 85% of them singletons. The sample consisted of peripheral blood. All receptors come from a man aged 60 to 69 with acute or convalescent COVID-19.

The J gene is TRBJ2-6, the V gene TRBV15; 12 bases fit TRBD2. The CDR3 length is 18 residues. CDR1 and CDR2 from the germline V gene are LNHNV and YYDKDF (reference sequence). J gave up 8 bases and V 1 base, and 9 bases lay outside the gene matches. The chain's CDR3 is CATSRGASGGATTNVLTF. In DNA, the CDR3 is TGTGCCACCAGCAGAGGGGCTAGCGGGGGGGCTACGACCAACGTCCTGACTTTC.

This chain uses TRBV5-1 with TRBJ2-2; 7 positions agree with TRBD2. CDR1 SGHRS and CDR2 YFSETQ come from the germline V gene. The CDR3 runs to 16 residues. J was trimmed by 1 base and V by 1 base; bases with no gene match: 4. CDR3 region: CASSLRAGLNTGELFF. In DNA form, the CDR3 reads TGCGCCAGCAGCTTGAGAGCGGGGTTGAACACCGGGGAGCTGTTTTTT.

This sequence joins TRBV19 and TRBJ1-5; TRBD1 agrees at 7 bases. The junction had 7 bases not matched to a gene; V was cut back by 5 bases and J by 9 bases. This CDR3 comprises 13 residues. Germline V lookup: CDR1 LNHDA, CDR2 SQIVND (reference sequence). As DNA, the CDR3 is TGTGCCAGTAGTCAAGACAGGGCTGGGCCCCAGCATTTT. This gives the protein CASSQDRAGPQHF.

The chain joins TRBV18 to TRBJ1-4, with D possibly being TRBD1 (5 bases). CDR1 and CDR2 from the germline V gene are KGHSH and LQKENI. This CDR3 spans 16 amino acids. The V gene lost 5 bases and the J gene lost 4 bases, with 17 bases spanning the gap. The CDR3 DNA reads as TGTGCCAGCTCATCAATCGGCGGGACGGGTAATGAAAAACTGTTTTTT. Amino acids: CASSSIGGTGNEKLFF. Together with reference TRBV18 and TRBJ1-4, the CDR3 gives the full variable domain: NAGVMQNPRHLVRRRGQEARLRCSPMKGHSHVYWYRQLPEEGLKFMVYLQKENIIDESGMPKERFSAEFPKEGPSILRIQQVVRGDSAAYFCASSSIGGTGNEKLFFGSGTQLSVL.

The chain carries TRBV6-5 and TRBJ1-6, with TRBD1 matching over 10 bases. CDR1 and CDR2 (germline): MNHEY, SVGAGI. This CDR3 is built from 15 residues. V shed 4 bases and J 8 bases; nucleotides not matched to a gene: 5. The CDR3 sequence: CASSSPGTGDSPLHF. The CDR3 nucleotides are TGTGCCAGCAGTTCTCCCGGGACAGGGGATTCACCCCTCCACTTT.

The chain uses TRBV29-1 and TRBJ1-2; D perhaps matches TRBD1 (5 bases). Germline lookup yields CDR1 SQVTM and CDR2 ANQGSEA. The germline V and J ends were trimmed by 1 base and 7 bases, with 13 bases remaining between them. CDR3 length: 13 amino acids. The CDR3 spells CSVEVLPGSGYTF. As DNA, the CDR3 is TGCAGCGTTGAAGTCCTCCCAGGGTCTGGCTACACCTTC.

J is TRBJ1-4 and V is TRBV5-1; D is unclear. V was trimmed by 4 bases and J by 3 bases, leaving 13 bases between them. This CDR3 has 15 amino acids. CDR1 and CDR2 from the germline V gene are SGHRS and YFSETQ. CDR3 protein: CASSPERSPNEKLFF. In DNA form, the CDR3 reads TGCGCCAGCAGCCCTGAGCGCAGCCCTAATGAAAAACTGTTTTTT.

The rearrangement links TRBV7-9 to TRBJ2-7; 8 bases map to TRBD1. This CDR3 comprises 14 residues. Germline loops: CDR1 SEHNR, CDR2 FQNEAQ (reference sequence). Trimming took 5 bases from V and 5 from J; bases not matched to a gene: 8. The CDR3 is CASSLDRASHEQYF. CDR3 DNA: TGTGCCAGCAGCCTGGACAGGGCCTCACACGAGCAGTACTTC.

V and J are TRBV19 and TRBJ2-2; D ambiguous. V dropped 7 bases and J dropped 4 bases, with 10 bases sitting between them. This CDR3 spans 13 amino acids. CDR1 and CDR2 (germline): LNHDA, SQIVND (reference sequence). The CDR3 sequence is CASTGRATGELFF. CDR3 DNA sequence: TGTGCCAGTACAGGTAGAGCCACCGGGGAGCTGTTTTTT.

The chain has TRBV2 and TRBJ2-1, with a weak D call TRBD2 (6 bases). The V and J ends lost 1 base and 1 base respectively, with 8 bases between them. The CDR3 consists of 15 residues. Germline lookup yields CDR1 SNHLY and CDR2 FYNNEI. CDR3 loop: CASSEVGGSYNEQFF. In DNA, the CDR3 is TGTGCCAGCAGTGAAGTCGGGGGTTCCTACAATGAGCAGTTCTTC.

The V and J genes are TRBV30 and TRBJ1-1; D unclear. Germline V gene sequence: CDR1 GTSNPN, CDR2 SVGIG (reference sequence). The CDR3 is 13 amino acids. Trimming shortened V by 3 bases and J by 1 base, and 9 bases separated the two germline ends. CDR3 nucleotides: TGTGCCTGGAGCGCAAAGAGGAACACTGAAGCTTTCTTT. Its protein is CAWSAKRNTEAFF.

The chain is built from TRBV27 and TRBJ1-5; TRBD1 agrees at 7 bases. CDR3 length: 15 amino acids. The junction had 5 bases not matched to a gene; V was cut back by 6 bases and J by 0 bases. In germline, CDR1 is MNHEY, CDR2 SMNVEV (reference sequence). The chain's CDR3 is CASSRTGLSNQPQHF. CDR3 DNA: TGTGCCAGCAGCCGGACAGGTCTTAGCAATCAGCCCCAGCATTTT.

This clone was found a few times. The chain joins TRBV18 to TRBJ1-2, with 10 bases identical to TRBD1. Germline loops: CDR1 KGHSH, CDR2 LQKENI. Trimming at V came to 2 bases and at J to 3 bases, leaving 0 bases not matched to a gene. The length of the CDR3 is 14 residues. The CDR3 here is CASSPGTGDYGYTF. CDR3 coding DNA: TGTGCCAGCTCACCAGGGACAGGGGACTATGGCTACACCTTC. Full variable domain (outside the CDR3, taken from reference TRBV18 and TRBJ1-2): NAGVMQNPRHLVRRRGQEARLRCSPMKGHSHVYWYRQLPEEGLKFMVYLQKENIIDESGMPKERFSAEFPKEGPSILRIQQVVRGDSAAYFCASSPGTGDYGYTFGSGTRLTVV.

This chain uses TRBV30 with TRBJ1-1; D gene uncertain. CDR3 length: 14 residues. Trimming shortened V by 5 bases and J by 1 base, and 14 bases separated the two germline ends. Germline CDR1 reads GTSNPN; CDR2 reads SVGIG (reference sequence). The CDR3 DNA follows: TGTGCCTGGCGATTCGGGGTGGAGAACACTGAAGCTTTCTTT. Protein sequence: CAWRFGVENTEAFF.

The CDR3 coding sequence is TGCAGCGTCCGGACAGGGGGGGTCCAAGAGACCCAGTACTTC. Encoded protein: CSVRTGGVQETQYF. The chain joins TRBV29-1 to TRBJ2-5; 10 bases are shared with TRBD1. With 6 bases clipped from V and 1 base from J, the junction kept 5 bases outside the gene matches. The CDR3 is 14 residues long. CDR1 is SQVTM and CDR2 is ANQGSEA in the germline V gene. Drawing the rest from reference TRBV29-1 and TRBJ2-5, the complete variable domain is SAVISQKPSRDICQRGTSLTIQCQVDSQVTMMFWYRQQPGQSLTLIATANQGSEATYESGFVIDKFPISRPNLTFSTLTVSNMSPEDSSIYLCSVRTGGVQETQYFGPGTRLLVL.

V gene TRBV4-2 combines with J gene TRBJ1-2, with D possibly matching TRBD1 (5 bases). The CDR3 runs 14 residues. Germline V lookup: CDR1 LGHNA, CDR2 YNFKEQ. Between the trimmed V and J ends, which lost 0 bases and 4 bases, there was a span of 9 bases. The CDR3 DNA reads TGTGCCAGCAGCCAAGAGACAGCCCGCTATGGCTACACCTTC. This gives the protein CASSQETARYGYTF.

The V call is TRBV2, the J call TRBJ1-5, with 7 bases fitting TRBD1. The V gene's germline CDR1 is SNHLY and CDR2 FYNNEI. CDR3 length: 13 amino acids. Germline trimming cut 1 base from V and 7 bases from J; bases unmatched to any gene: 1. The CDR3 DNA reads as TGTGCCAGCAGTGAAGAAGGGGGCCAGCCCCAGCATTTT. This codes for CASSEEGGQPQHF.

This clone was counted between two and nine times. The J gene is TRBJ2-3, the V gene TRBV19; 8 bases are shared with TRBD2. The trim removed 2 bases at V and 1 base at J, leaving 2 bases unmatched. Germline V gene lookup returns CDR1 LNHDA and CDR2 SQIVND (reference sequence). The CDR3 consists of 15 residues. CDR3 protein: CASSIRRGGTDTQYF. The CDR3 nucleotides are TGTGCCAGTAGTATACGGCGGGGGGGCACAGATACGCAGTATTTT.

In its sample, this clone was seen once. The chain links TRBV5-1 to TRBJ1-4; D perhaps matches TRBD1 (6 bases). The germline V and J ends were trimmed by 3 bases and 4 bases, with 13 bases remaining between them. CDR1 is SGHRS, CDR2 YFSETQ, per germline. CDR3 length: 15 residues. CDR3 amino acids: CASSSIGQINEKLFF. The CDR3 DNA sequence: TGCGCCAGCAGCTCAATAGGACAGATTAATGAAAAACTGTTTTTT.

The CDR3 sequence is CASTFSDTQYF. The CDR3 coding sequence is TGTGCCAGCACTTTCTCGGATACGCAGTATTTT. The genes are TRBV12-3 or TRBV12-4 and TRBJ2-3; D remains unclear. The CDR3 loop spans 11 amino acids. Trimming pared 7 bases from V and 6 bases from J, leaving 8 bases between.

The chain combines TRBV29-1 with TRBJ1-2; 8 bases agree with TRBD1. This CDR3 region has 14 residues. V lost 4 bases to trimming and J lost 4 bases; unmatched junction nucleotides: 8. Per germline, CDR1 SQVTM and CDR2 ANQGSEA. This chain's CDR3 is CSVALGQGAYGYTF. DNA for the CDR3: TGCAGCGTTGCCCTCGGACAGGGCGCCTATGGCTACACCTTC.

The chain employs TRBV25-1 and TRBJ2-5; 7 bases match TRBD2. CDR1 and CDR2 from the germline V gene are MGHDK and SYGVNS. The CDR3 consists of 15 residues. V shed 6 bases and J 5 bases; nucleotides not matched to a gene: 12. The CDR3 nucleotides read TGTGCCAGCAGGTCCTCCGGGGGGTCTTATGAGACCCAGTACTTC. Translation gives CASRSSGGSYETQYF.

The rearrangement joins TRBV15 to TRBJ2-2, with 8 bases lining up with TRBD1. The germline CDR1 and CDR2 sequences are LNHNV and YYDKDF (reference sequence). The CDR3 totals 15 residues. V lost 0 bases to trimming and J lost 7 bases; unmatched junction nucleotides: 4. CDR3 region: CATSRETGAYGELFF. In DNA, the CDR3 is TGTGCCACCAGCAGAGAGACAGGGGCATACGGGGAGCTGTTTTTT.

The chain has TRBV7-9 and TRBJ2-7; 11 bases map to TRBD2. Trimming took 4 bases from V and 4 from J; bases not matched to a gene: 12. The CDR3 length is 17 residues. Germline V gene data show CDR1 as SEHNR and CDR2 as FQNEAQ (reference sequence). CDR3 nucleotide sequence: TGTGCCAGCAGCTCGGGTCATTCTAGCGGGGGGAATTACGAGCAGTACTTC. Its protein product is CASSSGHSSGGNYEQYF.

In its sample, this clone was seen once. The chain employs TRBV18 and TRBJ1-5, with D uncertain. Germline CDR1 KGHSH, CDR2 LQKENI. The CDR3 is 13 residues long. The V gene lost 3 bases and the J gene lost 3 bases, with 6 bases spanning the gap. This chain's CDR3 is CASSPGDNQPQHF. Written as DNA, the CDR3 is TGTGCCAGCTCACCCGGGGACAATCAGCCCCAGCATTTT. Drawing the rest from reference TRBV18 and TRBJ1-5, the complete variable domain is NAGVMQNPRHLVRRRGQEARLRCSPMKGHSHVYWYRQLPEEGLKFMVYLQKENIIDESGMPKERFSAEFPKEGPSILRIQQVVRGDSAAYFCASSPGDNQPQHFGDGTRLSIL.

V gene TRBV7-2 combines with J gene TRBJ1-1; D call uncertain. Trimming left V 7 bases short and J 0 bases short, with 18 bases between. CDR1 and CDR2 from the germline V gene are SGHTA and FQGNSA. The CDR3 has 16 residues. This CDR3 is CASTKSAGGMNTEAFF. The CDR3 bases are TGTGCCAGCACTAAATCCGCGGGCGGTATGAACACTGAAGCTTTCTTT.

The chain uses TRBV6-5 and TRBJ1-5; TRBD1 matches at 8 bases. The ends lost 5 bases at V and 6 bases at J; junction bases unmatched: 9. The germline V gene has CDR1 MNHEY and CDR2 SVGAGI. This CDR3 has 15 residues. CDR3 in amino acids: CASSPQGDLGQPQHF. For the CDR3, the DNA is TGTGCCAGCAGTCCACAGGGGGACCTAGGTCAGCCCCAGCATTTT.

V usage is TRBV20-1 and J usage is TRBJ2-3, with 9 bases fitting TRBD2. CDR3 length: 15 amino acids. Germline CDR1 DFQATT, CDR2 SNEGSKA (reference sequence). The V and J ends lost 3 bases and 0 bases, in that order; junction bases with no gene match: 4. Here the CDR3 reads CSASYSGGSTDTQYF. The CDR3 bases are TGCAGTGCTAGTTATAGCGGGGGAAGCACAGATACGCAGTATTTT.